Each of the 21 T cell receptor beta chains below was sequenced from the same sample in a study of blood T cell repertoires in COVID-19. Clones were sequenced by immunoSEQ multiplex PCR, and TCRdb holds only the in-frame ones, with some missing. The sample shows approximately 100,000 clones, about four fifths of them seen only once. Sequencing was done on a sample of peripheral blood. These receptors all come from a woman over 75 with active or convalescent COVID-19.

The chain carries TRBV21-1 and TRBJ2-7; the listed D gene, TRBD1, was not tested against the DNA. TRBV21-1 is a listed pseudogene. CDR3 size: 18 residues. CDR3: CASSKQVTGQGFPYEQYF. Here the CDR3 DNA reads TGTGCCAGCAGCAAACAAGTTACGGGACAGGGGTTCCCCTACGAGCAGTACTTC.

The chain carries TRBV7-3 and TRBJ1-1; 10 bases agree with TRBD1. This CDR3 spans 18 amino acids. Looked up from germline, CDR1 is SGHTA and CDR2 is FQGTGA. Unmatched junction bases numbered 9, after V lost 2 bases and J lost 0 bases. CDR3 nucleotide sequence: TGTGCCAGCAGCTTAGGAGTGGGGACAGGGGATATGAACACTGAAGCTTTCTTT. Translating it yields CASSLGVGTGDMNTEAFF.

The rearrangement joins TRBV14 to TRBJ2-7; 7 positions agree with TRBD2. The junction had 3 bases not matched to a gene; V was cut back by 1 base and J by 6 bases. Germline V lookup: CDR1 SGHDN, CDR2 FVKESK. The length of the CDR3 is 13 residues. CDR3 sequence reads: CASSQGSGGEQYF. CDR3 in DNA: TGTGCCAGCAGCCAAGGGTCGGGGGGCGAGCAGTACTTC.

The CDR3 is CASSLYQAQPQHF. The CDR3 DNA reads as TGTGCCAGCAGCTTGTATCAGGCTCAGCCCCAGCATTTT. V is TRBV5-8 and J is TRBJ1-5; D uncertain. The CDR3 consists of 13 residues. Between the trimmed V and J ends, which lost 1 base and 6 bases, there was a span of 8 bases. Germline CDR1 reads SGHTS; CDR2 reads YDEGEE.

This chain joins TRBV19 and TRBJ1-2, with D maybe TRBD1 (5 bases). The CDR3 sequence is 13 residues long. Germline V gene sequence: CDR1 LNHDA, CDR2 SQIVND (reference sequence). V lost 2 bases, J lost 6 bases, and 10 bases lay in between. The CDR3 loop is CASSISRVHGYTF. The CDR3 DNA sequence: TGTGCCAGTAGTATATCCAGGGTCCATGGCTACACCTTC.

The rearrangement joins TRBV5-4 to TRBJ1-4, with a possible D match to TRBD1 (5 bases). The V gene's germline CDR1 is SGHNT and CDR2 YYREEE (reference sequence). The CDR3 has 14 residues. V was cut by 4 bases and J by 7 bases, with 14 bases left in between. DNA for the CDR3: TGTGCCAGCAGCCCCCAGGGTAAAGGTGAAAAACTGTTTTTT. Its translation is CASSPQGKGEKLFF. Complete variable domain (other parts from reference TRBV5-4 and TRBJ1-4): ETGVTQSPTHLIKTRGQQVTLRCSSQSGHNTVSWYQQALGQGPQFIFQYYREEENGRGNFPPRFSGLQFPNYSSELNVNALELDDSALYLCASSPQGKGEKLFFGSGTQLSVL.

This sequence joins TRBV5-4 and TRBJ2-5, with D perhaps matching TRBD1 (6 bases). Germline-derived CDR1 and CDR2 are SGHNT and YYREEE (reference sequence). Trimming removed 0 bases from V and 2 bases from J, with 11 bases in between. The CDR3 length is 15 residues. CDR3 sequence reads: CASSLAGQLQETQYF. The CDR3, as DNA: TGTGCCAGCAGCTTGGCGGGACAACTACAAGAGACCCAGTACTTC. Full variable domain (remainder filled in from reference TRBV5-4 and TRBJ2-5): ETGVTQSPTHLIKTRGQQVTLRCSSQSGHNTVSWYQQALGQGPQFIFQYYREEENGRGNFPPRFSGLQFPNYSSELNVNALELDDSALYLCASSLAGQLQETQYFGPGTRLLVL.

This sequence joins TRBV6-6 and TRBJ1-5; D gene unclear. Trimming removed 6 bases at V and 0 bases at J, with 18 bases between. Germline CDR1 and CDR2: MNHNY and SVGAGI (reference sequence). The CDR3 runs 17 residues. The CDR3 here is CASSRSFLPLSNQPQHF. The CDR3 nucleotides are TGTGCCAGCAGCCGAAGCTTCTTACCCCTTAGCAATCAGCCCCAGCATTTT.

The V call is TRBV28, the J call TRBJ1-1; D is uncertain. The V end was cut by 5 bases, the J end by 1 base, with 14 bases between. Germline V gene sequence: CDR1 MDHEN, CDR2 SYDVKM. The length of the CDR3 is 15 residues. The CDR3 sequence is CASSPNTVKNTEAFF. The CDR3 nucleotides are TGTGCCAGCAGTCCCAACACAGTCAAGAACACTGAAGCTTTCTTT.

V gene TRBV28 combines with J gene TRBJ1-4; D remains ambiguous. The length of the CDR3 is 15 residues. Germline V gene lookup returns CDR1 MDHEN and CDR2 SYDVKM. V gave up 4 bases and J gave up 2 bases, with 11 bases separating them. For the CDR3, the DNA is TGTGCCAGCAGTTCGTCGGGGTCCACTAATGAAAAACTGTTTTTT. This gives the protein CASSSSGSTNEKLFF.

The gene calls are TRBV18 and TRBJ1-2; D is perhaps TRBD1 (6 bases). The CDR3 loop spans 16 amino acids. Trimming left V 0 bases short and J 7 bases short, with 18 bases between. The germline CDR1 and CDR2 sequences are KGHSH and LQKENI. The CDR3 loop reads CASSPPSVQGAGGYTF. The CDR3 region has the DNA TGTGCCAGCTCACCACCCAGTGTACAGGGTGCAGGTGGCTACACCTTC.

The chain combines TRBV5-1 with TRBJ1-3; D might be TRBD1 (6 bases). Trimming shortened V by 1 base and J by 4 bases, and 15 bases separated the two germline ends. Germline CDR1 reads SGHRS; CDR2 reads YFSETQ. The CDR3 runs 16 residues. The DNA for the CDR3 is TGCGCCAGCAGCTTGAATTTTCCAGGGGACGGAAACACCATATATTTT. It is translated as CASSLNFPGDGNTIYF.

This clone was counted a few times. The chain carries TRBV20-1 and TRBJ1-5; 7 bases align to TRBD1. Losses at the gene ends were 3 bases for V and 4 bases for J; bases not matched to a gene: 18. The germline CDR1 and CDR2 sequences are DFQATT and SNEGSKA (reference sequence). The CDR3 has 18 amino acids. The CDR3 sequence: CSASKGIGRDRANQPQHF. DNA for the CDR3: TGCAGTGCTAGTAAGGGGATAGGAAGGGACAGAGCAAATCAGCCCCAGCATTTT.

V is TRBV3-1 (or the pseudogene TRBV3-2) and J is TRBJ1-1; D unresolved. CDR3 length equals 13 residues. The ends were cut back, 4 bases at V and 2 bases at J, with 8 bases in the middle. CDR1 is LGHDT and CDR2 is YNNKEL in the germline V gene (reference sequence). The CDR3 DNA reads TGTGCCAGCAGCCCAGTGGTTAACACTGAAGCTTTCTTT. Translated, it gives CASSPVVNTEAFF.

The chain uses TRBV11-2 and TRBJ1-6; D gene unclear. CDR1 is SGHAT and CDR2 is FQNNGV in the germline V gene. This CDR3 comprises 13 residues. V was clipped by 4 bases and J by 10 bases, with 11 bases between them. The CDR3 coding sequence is TGTGCCAGCAGCTCCCTGGGGAGGTCACCCCTCCACTTT. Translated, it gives CASSSLGRSPLHF. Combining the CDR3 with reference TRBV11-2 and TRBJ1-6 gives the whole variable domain EAGVAQSPRYKIIEKRQSVAFWCNPISGHATLYWYQQILGQGPKLLIQFQNNGVVDDSQLPKDRFSAERLKGVDSTLKIQPAKLEDSAVYLCASSSLGRSPLHFGNGTRLTVT.

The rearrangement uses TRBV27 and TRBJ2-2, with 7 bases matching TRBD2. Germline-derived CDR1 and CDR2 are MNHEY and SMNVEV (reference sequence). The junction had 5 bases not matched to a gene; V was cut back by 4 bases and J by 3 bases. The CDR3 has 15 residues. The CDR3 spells CASSSSGAYTGELFF. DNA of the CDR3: TGTGCCAGCAGTTCCAGCGGGGCCTACACCGGGGAGCTGTTTTTT.

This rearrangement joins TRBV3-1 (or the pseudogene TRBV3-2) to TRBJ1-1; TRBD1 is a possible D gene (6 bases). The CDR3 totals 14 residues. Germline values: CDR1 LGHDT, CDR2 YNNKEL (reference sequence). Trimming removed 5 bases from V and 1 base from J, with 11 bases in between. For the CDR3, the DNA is TGTGCCAGCAGCGCAGGGGACCCGAACACTGAAGCTTTCTTT. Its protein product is CASSAGDPNTEAFF.

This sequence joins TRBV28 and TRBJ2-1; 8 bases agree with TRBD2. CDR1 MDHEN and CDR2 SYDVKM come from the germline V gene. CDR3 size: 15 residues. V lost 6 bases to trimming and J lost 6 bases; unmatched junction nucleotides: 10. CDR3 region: CASSETSGGFNEQFF. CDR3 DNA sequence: TGTGCCAGCAGCGAAACTAGCGGAGGCTTCAATGAGCAGTTCTTC.

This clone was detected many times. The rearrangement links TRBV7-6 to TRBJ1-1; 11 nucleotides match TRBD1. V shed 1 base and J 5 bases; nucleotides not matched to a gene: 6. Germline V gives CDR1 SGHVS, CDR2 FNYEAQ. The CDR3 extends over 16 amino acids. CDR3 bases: TGTGCCAGCAGCTTAGGATCGGGACAGGGGGTGACTGAAGCTTTCTTT. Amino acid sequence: CASSLGSGQGVTEAFF.

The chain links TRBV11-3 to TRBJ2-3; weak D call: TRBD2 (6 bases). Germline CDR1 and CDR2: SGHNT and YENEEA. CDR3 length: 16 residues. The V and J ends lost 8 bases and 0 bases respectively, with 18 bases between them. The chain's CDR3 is CASGTGSGLSTDTQYF. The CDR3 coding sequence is TGTGCCAGCGGAACCGGGAGCGGGCTTAGCACAGATACGCAGTATTTT.

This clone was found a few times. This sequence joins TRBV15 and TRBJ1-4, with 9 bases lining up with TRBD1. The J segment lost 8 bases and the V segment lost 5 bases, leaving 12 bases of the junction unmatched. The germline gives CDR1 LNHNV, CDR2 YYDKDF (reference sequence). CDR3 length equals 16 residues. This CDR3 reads CATSREQGAGREKLFF. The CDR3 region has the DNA TGTGCCACCAGCCGGGAACAGGGGGCCGGGAGGGAAAAACTGTTTTTT.